This T cell receptor (beta chain) was documented in a study of cytomegalovirus exposure and HLA in healthy donors. Findings of the study overall: Whilst most TCR sequences proved rare, a subset of public TCRs occurred across many donors. In an earlier analysis, in roughly 600 donors, most V segments appeared productive either ~87% or ~30% of the time.

This clone is a singleton in its sample. The antigen is not known. A multiplex PCR was run with 60 Vbeta primers and 13 Jbeta primers. Assay used: immunoSEQ multiplex PCR; TCRdb lists only in-frame clones, some missing. The table shows around 130,000 clones, with 80% occurring only once. Germline CDR1 SGHDT, CDR2 YYEEEE. There are 14 residues in the CDR3. V gave up 3 bases and J gave up 7 bases, with 14 bases separating them. The V and J genes are TRBV5-6 and TRBJ1-5; D is possibly TRBD1 (6 bases). The TCR was taken from a male donor in good health and CMV-seronegative. Sequencing used PBMCs. The CDR3 DNA reads TGTGCCAGCAGCTCGTGGGCAGGGGAACAGCCCCAGCATTTT. It encodes CASSSWAGEQPQHF.